What follows are 28 T cell receptor beta chains derived from one specimen sequenced in a study of neoadjuvant anti-PD-1 for oral cavity cancer. Stated time point: after neoadjuvant nivolumab, at surgical resection. Produced via immunoSEQ multiplex PCR; TCRdb's table is partial and in-frame only. This table has roughly 14,000 clones, around 74% appearing once. Sequences were derived from PBMCs, sampled after nivolumab (anti-PD-1) treatment. The receptors shown here come from a person aged 40-85 years with oral cavity squamous cell carcinoma.

CDR3 protein: CASSSALISYEQYF. CDR3 in DNA: TGTGCCAGCAGCTCCGCGCTTATTTCTTACGAGCAGTACTTC. The rearrangement joins TRBV7-2 to TRBJ2-7; D not resolved. The V end was cut by 4 bases, the J end by 4 bases, with 14 bases between. Germline V CDR1 and CDR2: SGHTA, FQGNSA. This CDR3 has 14 residues.

This chain connects TRBV2 to TRBJ1-5; maybe TRBD1 (5 bases). The CDR3 contains 16 residues. The germline CDR1 and CDR2 sequences are SNHLY and FYNNEI. The V end was cut by 5 bases, the J end by 7 bases, with 21 bases between. CDR3 nucleotides: TGTGCCAGCAGTACCCTCGAATGGGGCCTAGGGCAGCCCCAGCATTTT. This gives the protein CASSTLEWGLGQPQHF.

This sequence joins TRBV6-6 and TRBJ1-1; tentatively, D is TRBD1 (5 bases). This CDR3 is built from 14 residues. V dropped 6 bases and J dropped 0 bases, with 11 bases sitting between them. Germline loops: CDR1 MNHNY, CDR2 SVGAGI (reference sequence). CDR3 sequence reads: CASRLRGVNTEAFF. In nucleotides, the CDR3 is TGTGCCAGCAGACTCCGGGGGGTGAACACTGAAGCTTTCTTT.

V gene TRBV30 combines with J gene TRBJ2-1; 9 bases fit TRBD2. V was clipped by 4 bases and J by 8 bases; unmatched bases: 9. Germline-derived CDR1 and CDR2 are GTSNPN and SVGIG (reference sequence). This CDR3 has 14 residues. The CDR3 spells CAWTSSGGPYEQFF. The CDR3 DNA is TGTGCCTGGACCTCGAGCGGGGGGCCATATGAGCAGTTCTTC.

The V call is TRBV7-2, the J call TRBJ2-7, with TRBD1 identical over 10 bases. Germline CDR1 and CDR2: SGHTA and FQGNSA. The CDR3 runs 15 residues. The junction had 7 bases not matched to a gene; V was cut back by 5 bases and J by 3 bases. CDR3 DNA sequence: TGTGCCAGCAGCCTGACCCGGGACAGGGGCTACGAGCAGTACTTC. The encoded protein is CASSLTRDRGYEQYF.

This clone appeared a few times. J is TRBJ1-1 and V is TRBV7-9; a possible D gene is TRBD1 (5 bases). Germline V gene data show CDR1 as SEHNR and CDR2 as FQNEAQ (reference sequence). V lost 6 bases, J lost 1 base, and 15 bases lay in between. There are 15 residues in the CDR3. The DNA for the CDR3 is TGTGCCAGCAGGCCCGAGGCAGGGCGGAACACTGAAGCTTTCTTT. It yields the protein CASRPEAGRNTEAFF.

This chain uses TRBV6-5 with TRBJ1-4, with D possibly TRBD1 on 6 matching bases. CDR3 length equals 15 residues. The germline gives CDR1 MNHEY, CDR2 SVGAGI. The V and J ends lost 5 bases and 2 bases respectively, with 12 bases between them. The CDR3 reads CASSQTGPTNEKLFF. The CDR3, as DNA: TGTGCCAGCAGTCAAACAGGGCCGACTAATGAAAAACTGTTTTTT.

This clone has just a few counts. The chain combines TRBV11-2 with TRBJ2-7, with TRBD2 matching over 9 bases. The CDR3 is 16 amino acids. V shed 4 bases and J 2 bases; nucleotides not matched to a gene: 9. The germline gives CDR1 SGHAT, CDR2 FQNNGV. The CDR3 DNA sequence: TGTGCCAGCAGCTCCCTAGCGGGATCTGGCCCCTACGAGCAGTACTTC. Amino acid sequence: CASSSLAGSGPYEQYF.

The chain carries TRBV7-8 and TRBJ2-5, with no clear D. The length of the CDR3 is 12 residues. CDR1 and CDR2 (germline): SGHVS, FQNEAQ. Trimming removed 7 bases at V and 5 bases at J, with 11 bases between. The CDR3 spells CASTFDGETQYF. The DNA for the CDR3 is TGTGCCAGCACCTTTGACGGGGAGACCCAGTACTTC.

V gene TRBV11-3 combines with J gene TRBJ1-1; no firm D call. The length of the CDR3 is 13 residues. Trimming shortened V by 3 bases and J by 3 bases, and 8 bases separated the two germline ends. Germline CDR1 reads SGHNT; CDR2 reads YENEEA. The CDR3 nucleotides read TGTGCCAGCAGCTTCGGCCGTTACACTGAAGCTTTCTTT. Translated: CASSFGRYTEAFF.

V usage is TRBV5-4 and J usage is TRBJ1-2; TRBD1 matches at 10 bases. This CDR3 is built from 13 residues. Germline assignment: CDR1 SGHNT and CDR2 YYREEE (reference sequence). The V and J ends lost 4 bases and 6 bases, in that order; junction bases with no gene match: 3. Here the CDR3 reads CASSTGTGDGYTF. The CDR3 nucleotides read TGTGCCAGCAGCACCGGGACAGGGGATGGCTACACCTTC.

This chain joins TRBV6-1 and TRBJ2-5; perhaps D is TRBD1 or TRBD2 (5 bases each). Germline loops: CDR1 MNHNS, CDR2 SASEGT. V dropped 5 bases and J dropped 2 bases, with 15 bases sitting between them. The CDR3 totals 15 residues. The CDR3 loop is CASSQWGLQQETQYF. The CDR3 DNA sequence: TGTGCCAGCAGTCAATGGGGGTTACAACAAGAGACCCAGTACTTC.

V and J are TRBV13 and TRBJ1-2, with 7 bases that match TRBD1. CDR3 length: 15 residues. Per germline, CDR1 PRHDT and CDR2 FYEKMQ (reference sequence). V gave up 8 bases and J gave up 2 bases; unmatched junction bases: 11. This chain's CDR3 is CASRGRGSPNYGYTF. Written as DNA, the CDR3 is TGTGCCAGCCGGGGCAGGGGGTCCCCCAACTATGGCTACACCTTC.

V is TRBV5-6 and J is TRBJ2-6; D ambiguous. CDR1 and CDR2 from the germline V gene are SGHDT and YYEEEE. This CDR3 comprises 16 residues. V was cut by 2 bases and J by 0 bases, with 9 bases left in between. CDR3 nucleotides: TGTGCCAGCAGCTTAGGCAGGAGCTCTGGGGCCAACGTCCTGACTTTC. Its protein is CASSLGRSSGANVLTF.

The J gene is TRBJ1-1, the V gene TRBV14; weak D call: TRBD1 (6 bases). The germline V gene has CDR1 SGHDN and CDR2 FVKESK. Between the trimmed V and J ends, which lost 4 bases and 6 bases, there was a span of 18 bases. CDR3 length equals 15 residues. The CDR3 sequence: CASSLPGTHWSEAFF. CDR3 nucleotide sequence: TGTGCCAGCAGCCTACCCGGGACACACTGGTCTGAAGCTTTCTTT.

V usage is TRBV28 and J usage is TRBJ2-5, with 12 bases fitting TRBD2. The CDR3 is made up of 15 amino acids. With V trimmed by 5 bases and J by 1 base, 2 bases remained unmatched. Germline-derived CDR1 and CDR2 are MDHEN and SYDVKM. Here the CDR3 reads CASSASGRVQETQYF. The CDR3, as DNA: TGTGCCAGCAGTGCTAGCGGGAGGGTCCAAGAGACCCAGTACTTC.

The gene calls are TRBV25-1 and TRBJ2-3; D is ambiguous. This CDR3 region has 11 residues. The germline V and J ends were trimmed by 3 bases and 15 bases, with 13 bases remaining between them. Germline lookup yields CDR1 MGHDK and CDR2 SYGVNS. In DNA, the CDR3 is TGTGCCAGCAGTGAGGGGTTGTCTGGCTATTTT. Encoded protein: CASSEGLSGYF. Complete variable domain (other parts from reference TRBV25-1 and TRBJ2-3): EADIYQTPRYLVIGTGKKITLECSQTMGHDKMYWYQQDPGMELHLIHYSYGVNSTEKGDLSSESTVSRIRTEHFPLTLESARPSHTSQYLCASSEGLSGYFGPGTRLTVL.

This rearrangement joins TRBV5-1 to TRBJ1-1, with D tentatively TRBD1 (5 bases). CDR3 length: 13 amino acids. V was cut by 5 bases and J by 1 base, with 9 bases left in between. The V gene's germline CDR1 is SGHRS and CDR2 YFSETQ. Here the CDR3 reads CASRQEPNTEAFF. CDR3 DNA sequence: TGCGCCAGCAGACAGGAACCGAACACTGAAGCTTTCTTT.

The sample holds a few counts of this clone. J is TRBJ2-7 and V is TRBV4-2, with TRBD2 matching over 11 bases. Germline-derived CDR1 and CDR2 are LGHNA and YNFKEQ. The trim removed 1 base at V and 6 bases at J, leaving 17 bases unmatched. This CDR3 is built from 19 residues. CDR3: CASSQGRLAGGPRHGEQYF. The DNA of the CDR3 is TGTGCCAGCAGCCAAGGACGGCTAGCGGGAGGACCGCGTCACGGCGAGCAGTACTTC.

The chain is built from TRBV18 and TRBJ1-1; D call uncertain. V lost 10 bases and J lost 0, with 12 bases in between. The V gene's germline CDR1 is KGHSH and CDR2 LQKENI. This CDR3 is built from 13 residues. The chain's CDR3 is CATWSTMNTEAFF. CDR3 bases: TGTGCCACTTGGTCGACTATGAACACTGAAGCTTTCTTT.

The V and J genes are TRBV5-1 and TRBJ2-5; 8 nucleotides align to TRBD1. With 2 bases clipped from V and 2 bases from J, the junction kept 5 bases outside the gene matches. The germline CDR1 and CDR2 sequences are SGHRS and YFSETQ. This CDR3 region has 15 residues. The CDR3 DNA reads as TGCGCCAGCAGCTTCGGACAGGGCCCTCAAGAGACCCAGTACTTC. This encodes CASSFGQGPQETQYF.

V is TRBV5-1 and J is TRBJ2-2; 8 nucleotides match TRBD1. Germline V lookup: CDR1 SGHRS, CDR2 YFSETQ. J gave up 2 bases and V 0 bases, and 6 bases lay outside the gene matches. The CDR3 is 17 residues long. This CDR3 reads CASSLAVDRANTGELFF. The DNA for the CDR3 is TGCGCCAGCAGCTTGGCCGTGGACAGGGCTAACACCGGGGAGCTGTTTTTT.

The CDR3 here is CASRTQGENTEAFF. The DNA of the CDR3 is TGTGCCAGTAGGACACAGGGGGAGAACACTGAAGCTTTCTTT. This chain links TRBV19 with TRBJ1-1; 8 nucleotides line up with TRBD1. Germline V gives CDR1 LNHDA, CDR2 SQIVND (reference sequence). V shed 6 bases, J shed 1 base, and the junction held 4 bases outside the gene matches. This CDR3 is built from 14 residues.

Concerning this clone itself: Mismatch with germline at one junction end may stem from a read error. The V call is TRBV7-3, the J call TRBJ1-1; 7 nucleotides agree with TRBD1. This CDR3 has 13 amino acids. Germline CDR1 is SGHTA and CDR2 is FQGTGA. The CDR3 sequence: CASSLTPGGVAFF. CDR3 nucleotides: TGTGCCAGCAGCCTAACTCCAGGGGGGGTAGCTTTCTTT.

The V and J genes are TRBV6-5 and TRBJ1-1; D possibly corresponds to TRBD1 (5 bases). Trimming pared 4 bases from V and 5 bases from J, leaving 17 bases between. Germline V lookup: CDR1 MNHEY, CDR2 SVGAGI. The CDR3 length is 15 residues. CDR3 loop: CASSLGEGLFTEAFF. CDR3 nucleotides: TGTGCCAGCAGTTTAGGGGAGGGGCTATTTACTGAAGCTTTCTTT.

The chain uses TRBV20-1 and TRBJ1-1; D is unclear. The CDR3 has 11 amino acids. Per germline, CDR1 DFQATT and CDR2 SNEGSKA (reference sequence). V lost 5 bases to trimming and J lost 10 bases, with 14 bases between them. The CDR3 nucleotides are TGCAGTGCTCATGGATTTGCAGGAGCTTTCTTT. Residues: CSAHGFAGAFF.

The gene calls are TRBV6-1 and TRBJ2-7; 8 nucleotides line up with TRBD2. The V and J ends lost 5 bases and 6 bases, in that order; junction bases with no gene match: 6. From germline, CDR1 is MNHNS and CDR2 SASEGT. This CDR3 has 13 residues. The CDR3 sequence: CASSLMTSVEQYF. The CDR3 DNA is TGTGCCAGCAGTCTGATGACTAGCGTCGAGCAGTACTTC.

There are a few counts of this clone. The genes are TRBV19 and TRBJ1-1; tentatively, D is TRBD1 (6 bases). The V gene lost 4 bases and the J gene lost 6 bases, with 12 bases spanning the gap. Looked up from germline, CDR1 is LNHDA and CDR2 is SQIVND (reference sequence). This CDR3 region has 13 residues. CDR3 nucleotide sequence: TGTGCCAGTAGTAGGGGGAGGGGGTCTGAAGCTTTCTTT. It yields the protein CASSRGRGSEAFF.